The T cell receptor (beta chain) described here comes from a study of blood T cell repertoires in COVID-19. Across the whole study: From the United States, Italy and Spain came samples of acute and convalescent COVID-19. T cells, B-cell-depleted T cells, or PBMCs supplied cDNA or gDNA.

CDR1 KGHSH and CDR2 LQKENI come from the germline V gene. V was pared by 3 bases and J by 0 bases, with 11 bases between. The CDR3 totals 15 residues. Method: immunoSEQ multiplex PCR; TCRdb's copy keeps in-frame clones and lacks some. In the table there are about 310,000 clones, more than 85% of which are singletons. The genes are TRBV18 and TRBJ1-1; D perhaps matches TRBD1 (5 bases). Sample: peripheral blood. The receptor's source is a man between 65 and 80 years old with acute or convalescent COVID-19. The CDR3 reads CASSPSGNMNTEAFF. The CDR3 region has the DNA TGTGCCAGCTCACCTTCAGGGAATATGAACACTGAAGCTTTCTTT.